This TCR beta chain appears in the sequencing data of a study of a mutant IDH1 vaccine in newly diagnosed glioma (dated by TCRdb to about 2021). Regarding the study in general: In the chemotherapy-containing groups, vaccination started alongside temozolomide cycles, whereas in patients who had radiotherapy alone it started 4-6 weeks after radiotherapy. Before enrollment, most patients had been given radiochemotherapy with temozolomide as standard therapy, while the rest had received either radiotherapy alone or temozolomide alone. Six visits were used for peripheral blood collection: V03 (baseline), V05, V07, V10, V12 and V13. The week-35 safety follow-up was designated visit V12, and the week-47 end of study was designated visit V13. The roughly 30 treated patients were around 60% male and approximately 40% female, with a mean age of roughly 40 years. Longitudinal TCRB deep sequencing was performed for 20 to 25 treated patients wherever samples were available for exploratory analyses.

Concerning this clone: Its antigen specificity is not known. The input lacks base qualities; no much larger clone sits a single base away.

What the study reported, not specific to this receptor: It was noted by the authors that analyses of patient blood samples could not be reproduced owing to sample limitations. Availability determined which PBMC samples were chosen for TCRB deep sequencing. Across multiple MHC alleles, vaccine-induced immune responses were seen in just over 90% of patients. Pseudoprogression seemed to be unrelated to changes in the top peripheral T cell clonotypes found by TCRB sequencing.

The receptor library was made with the immunoSEQ multiplex PCR assay. Following the manufacturer's protocol, the hsTCRB Kit was used to amplify rearranged TCR beta chain sequences. Sequencing of TCRB libraries was carried out on an Illumina MiSeq. In the original analysis: The kit vendor's proprietary platform handled demultiplexing, trimming and gene mapping. TCRdb carries this immuneACCESS record with in-frame sequences only. Its versions omit some clonotypes, under half of them owing to an unresolved V gene in the studies checked, with the rest unexplained. V and J calls plus clone size are reproduced from that table; the DNA served to infer D and trimming. The sample table contains some 33,000 clones; only one count was recorded for roughly 80% of them. Of the sample, less than 20% falls within the top ten clones. The time point label corresponds to: week 35, safety follow-up. Each vaccine dose, consisting of 300 ug of a 20-mer mutant IDH1 peptide in Montanide, was administered subcutaneously with topical imiquimod. Eight vaccinations were administered to patients in weeks 1, 3, 5, 7, 11, 15, 19 and 23, corresponding to visits V03 through V10. Donors had newly diagnosed WHO grade 3 or 4 IDH1-mutant astrocytomas with loss of nuclear ATRX. The samples were drawn from NOA16, a multicentre, single-arm, open-label phase I trial in Germany that tested a mutant IDH1 peptide vaccine in humans for the first time. Genomic DNA for TCRB sequencing was isolated from EDTA blood with the DNeasy Blood and Tissue Kit.

Measured from the cysteine to the phenylalanine, the CDR3 is 16 residues long. Only CDR3 DNA remains: 48 bases, in frame from the first base. Ends trimmed: V by 1 base, J by 1 base; bases unmatched to a gene: 5. Taken from the germline V gene (reference sequence), the CDR1 and CDR2 loops are LNHNV and YYDKDF. The receptor was isolated from a man aged 25 to 40 with glioma. The sequence links TRBV15 to TRBJ2-3, with 7 bases in between that match TRBD2. Sequenced here: PBMCs, sampled from a glioma patient whose treatment included an IDH1 peptide vaccine. The DNA sequence is TGTGCCACCAGCAGAGTCGGACTAGTGGGCACAGATACGCAGTATTTT. Its protein is CATSRVGLVGTDTQYF. Reference TRBV15 and TRBJ2-3 genes cover what lies past the CDR3, so the full variable domain is DAMVIQNPRYQVTQFGKPVTLSCSQTLNHNVMYWYQQKSSQAPKLLFHYYDKDFNNEADTPDNFQSRRPNTSFCFLDIRSPGLGDTAMYLCATSRVGLVGTDTQYFGPGTRLTVL.